This passage covers 21 T cell receptor beta chains from one sample sequenced in a study of vaccination and CD4 T cells after COVID-19. No cognate antigen is known for these TCRs. The Oncomine TCR Beta short-read assay was applied to DNA of cultured CD4+ T cells. A single record per CDR3 protein comes from TCRdb applying MiXCR to the PCR reads. The table has about 9,600 distinct CDR3 sequences, approximately 40% seen once. Treatment noted: approximately 9-day PBMC culture with coronavirus spike peptide pools or control peptides (ViraFEST assay). Prior to the COVID-19 pandemic (2011-2018), the unexposed donor's CD4+ T cells were collected. The sequencing input was CD4+ T cells from blood, cultured in vitro. These receptor sequences come from a human donor in good health.

The rearrangement joins TRBV20-1 to TRBJ1-6; maybe TRBD1 (6 bases). Trimming cost V 4 bases and J 4 bases, with 17 bases left between them. The germline gives CDR1 DFQATT, CDR2 SNEGSKA (reference sequence). There are 16 residues in the CDR3. The chain's CDR3 is CSANTAGQPYNSPLHF. The CDR3 DNA follows: TGCAGTGCTAACACAGCGGGACAACCATATAATTCACCCCTCCACTTT.

This clonotype showed up just a few times. This chain uses TRBV19 with TRBJ1-2; D is undetermined. CDR1 is LNHDA and CDR2 is SQIVND in the germline V gene (reference sequence). V lost 4 bases and J 4 bases, leaving 4 bases between the germline ends. The CDR3 is 11 amino acids. Written as DNA, the CDR3 is TGTGCCAGTAGTACTTCCTATGGCTACACCTTC. Its translation: CASSTSYGYTF.

The rearrangement uses TRBV12-3 or TRBV12-4 and TRBJ2-7; D gene unclear. V was trimmed by 3 bases and J by 0 bases, leaving 9 bases between them. The CDR3 consists of 14 residues. The CDR3 reads CASSLSGSSYEQYF. CDR3 DNA: TGTGCCAGCAGTTTGTCGGGCAGCTCCTACGAGCAGTACTTC.

The chain couples TRBV19 to TRBJ2-2, with 10 bases matching TRBD2. The V segment lost 4 bases and the J segment 1 base; nucleotides outside the gene matches: 0. The CDR3 sequence is 15 residues long. Germline V gives CDR1 LNHDA, CDR2 SQIVND (reference sequence). CDR3 nucleotide sequence: TGTGCCAGTAGTACTAGCGGGGGGAACACCGGGGAGCTGTTTTTT. As protein: CASSTSGGNTGELFF.

The gene calls are TRBV18 and TRBJ1-6; D perhaps matches TRBD1 (5 bases). V lost 3 bases and J lost 3, with 9 bases in between. CDR1 and CDR2 from the germline V gene are KGHSH and LQKENI. This CDR3 has 15 amino acids. The CDR3 nucleotides read TGTGCCAGCTCACCCAAGGGGATCTATAATTCACCCCTCCACTTT. Its translation is CASSPKGIYNSPLHF.

This clonotype was picked up a small number of times. V gene TRBV7-8 combines with J gene TRBJ2-5; possible D gene TRBD2, 7 bases. From germline, CDR1 is SGHVS and CDR2 FQNEAQ. V lost 1 base to trimming and J lost 5 bases, with 11 bases between them. The CDR3 sequence is 14 residues long. The CDR3 is CASSLGGGGETQYF. The DNA of the CDR3 is TGTGCCAGCAGCTTAGGAGGGGGAGGGGAGACCCAGTACTTC. Looking up the rest from reference TRBV7-8 and TRBJ2-5 gives the full variable domain: GAGVSQSPRYKVAKRGQDVALRCDPISGHVSLFWYQQALGQGPEFLTYFQNEAQLDKSGLPSDRFFAERPEGSVSTLKIQRTQQEDSAVYLCASSLGGGGETQYFGPGTRLLVL.

The CDR3 DNA reads as TGTGCCAGCAGCCGAGTCGGGGCTGGGGCCAACGTCCTGACTTTC. Amino acids: CASSRVGAGANVLTF. The V call is TRBV5-6, the J call TRBJ2-6; maybe TRBD2 (5 bases). This CDR3 comprises 15 residues. Between the trimmed V and J ends, which lost 4 bases and 2 bases, there was a span of 10 bases. CDR1 and CDR2 from the germline V gene are SGHDT and YYEEEE. Together with reference TRBV5-6 and TRBJ2-6, the CDR3 gives the full variable domain: DAGVTQSPTHLIKTRGQQVTLRCSPKSGHDTVSWYQQALGQGPQFIFQYYEEEERQRGNFPDRFSGHQFPNYSSELNVNALLLGDSALYLCASSRVGAGANVLTFGAGSRLTVL.

Only a few counts were recorded for this clonotype. The gene calls are TRBV2 and TRBJ1-5; 8 bases match TRBD1. The CDR3 spans 15 residues. The germline V gene encodes CDR1 SNHLY and CDR2 FYNNEI. The junction had 14 bases not matched to a gene; V was cut back by 5 bases and J by 11 bases. The CDR3 is CASSSSDRGRGSQHF. The CDR3 coding sequence is TGTGCCAGCAGTTCCTCTGACAGGGGCCGGGGGTCCCAGCATTTT.

By its share, this clonotype is medium-sized. This sequence joins TRBV11-2 and TRBJ1-2; perhaps TRBD1 as D (5 bases). This CDR3 comprises 11 residues. Germline CDR1 reads SGHAT; CDR2 reads FQNNGV. The V and J ends lost 3 bases and 8 bases respectively, with 7 bases between them. CDR3 protein: CASSFRGGYTF. DNA of the CDR3: TGTGCCAGCAGCTTTCGGGGGGGCTACACCTTC.

In its sample, this clonotype ranks as medium-sized. The CDR3 protein is CSAFDDRLVDYGYTF. The DNA of the CDR3 is TGCAGTGCTTTCGATGACAGGCTGGTGGACTATGGCTACACCTTC. The chain employs TRBV20-1 and TRBJ1-2, with a weak D call TRBD1 (6 bases). The CDR3 has 15 amino acids. CDR1 is DFQATT and CDR2 is SNEGSKA in the germline V gene (reference sequence). V shed 5 bases and J shed 3 bases, with 19 bases lying between them.

This clonotype was seen more than once but under ten times. The chain is built from TRBV7-2 and TRBJ1-1; D not resolved. The V gene's germline CDR1 is SGHTA and CDR2 FQGNSA. CDR3 length equals 13 residues. V gave up 0 bases and J gave up 6 bases, with 8 bases separating them. The CDR3 sequence: CASSLAYWAEAFF. CDR3 nucleotide sequence: TGTGCCAGCAGCTTAGCTTATTGGGCTGAAGCTTTCTTT.

This clonotype was detected only a few times. This CDR3 is CASSLESGNEQFF. In DNA, the CDR3 is TGTGCCAGCAGCTTAGAGAGTGGGAATGAGCAGTTCTTC. This chain connects TRBV7-2 to TRBJ2-1, with D uncertain. The V gene's germline CDR1 is SGHTA and CDR2 FQGNSA. V lost 1 base, J lost 7 bases, and 8 bases lay in between. The CDR3 has 13 amino acids.

The chain carries TRBV6-2 or TRBV6-3 and TRBJ2-7; a weak D match, TRBD2 (6 bases). Deletions cut 4 bases from V and 2 bases from J, with 18 bases between. The germline gives CDR1 MNHEY, CDR2 SVGEGT. This CDR3 contains 16 residues. This CDR3 reads CASSWLRGSITYEQYF. CDR3 DNA: TGTGCCAGCAGTTGGCTTCGGGGGTCCATTACCTACGAGCAGTACTTC.

This sequence joins TRBV6-1 and TRBJ1-2; TRBD1 agrees at 7 bases. Trimming removed 4 bases from V and 3 bases from J; junction bases left unmatched: 11. Germline CDR1 reads MNHNS; CDR2 reads SASEGT. CDR3 size: 16 residues. The CDR3 DNA reads TGTGCCAGCAGTGGAAGGAGGACCGGGACAGACTATGGCTACACCTTC. It is translated as CASSGRRTGTDYGYTF.

This clonotype was counted only a few times. The chain combines TRBV27 with TRBJ1-2, with D possibly being TRBD1 (6 bases). The CDR3 is made up of 13 amino acids. CDR1 and CDR2 from the germline V gene are MNHEY and SMNVEV (reference sequence). V lost 5 bases, J lost 6 bases, and 13 bases lay in between. In DNA, the CDR3 is TGTGCCAGCAGTAATCAGGGGAGCAATGGCTACACCTTC. Its protein product is CASSNQGSNGYTF.

The rearrangement joins TRBV12-3 or TRBV12-4 to TRBJ1-2; 10 nucleotides align to TRBD1. V was pared by 6 bases and J by 2 bases, with 3 bases of the junction left unmatched. There are 14 residues in the CDR3. CDR3 bases: TGTGCCAGCAGGCGACAGGGGGCGAACTATGGCTACACCTTC. Translating it yields CASRRQGANYGYTF.

The chain couples TRBV2 to TRBJ2-5; D call uncertain. Germline CDR1 SNHLY, CDR2 FYNNEI. The CDR3 is 12 residues long. V shed 4 bases and J shed 6 bases, with 9 bases lying between them. CDR3: CASSVSLQTQYF. The CDR3, as DNA: TGTGCCAGCAGTGTGTCTTTACAGACCCAGTACTTC.

The rearrangement joins TRBV28 to TRBJ2-2; 8 nucleotides align to TRBD1. CDR1 MDHEN and CDR2 SYDVKM come from the germline V gene. Germline trimming cut 3 bases from V and 2 bases from J; bases unmatched to any gene: 2. The CDR3 is 15 residues long. The DNA of the CDR3 is TGTGCCAGCAGTTTTCAGGGGGCAAACACCGGGGAGCTGTTTTTT. This encodes CASSFQGANTGELFF.

The rearrangement uses TRBV19 and TRBJ1-2; no clear D. This CDR3 comprises 13 residues. V gave up 7 bases and J gave up 4 bases, with 13 bases separating them. Germline V gene data show CDR1 as LNHDA and CDR2 as SQIVND (reference sequence). The CDR3: CASTRGGFYGYTF. The CDR3 DNA sequence: TGTGCCAGTACCCGTGGTGGGTTCTATGGCTACACCTTC.

V usage is TRBV9 and J usage is TRBJ2-3, with D possibly TRBD1 on 6 matching bases. The CDR3 runs 16 residues. Germline V gene sequence: CDR1 SGDLS, CDR2 YYNGEE. V was clipped by 0 bases and J by 3 bases, with 14 bases between them. CDR3 loop: CASSVVGRGWTDTQYF. As DNA, the CDR3 is TGTGCCAGCAGCGTAGTAGGCAGGGGCTGGACAGATACGCAGTATTTT.

This chain connects TRBV18 to TRBJ2-3; D call uncertain. There are 17 residues in the CDR3. Trimming cost V 1 base and J 2 bases, with 16 bases left between them. Germline V lookup: CDR1 KGHSH, CDR2 LQKENI. The CDR3: CASSPRPLGATTDTQYF. CDR3 nucleotide sequence: TGTGCCAGCTCACCACGGCCTTTGGGCGCGACCACAGATACGCAGTATTTT.